A selection of T cell receptor beta chains follows, all from one sample in a study of blood T cell repertoires in COVID-19. Libraries were prepared by immunoSEQ multiplex PCR; TCRdb keeps only in-frame clonotypes and omits some of them. In the table there are over 200,000 clones, 91% of which are singletons. Sequenced input: peripheral blood. All receptors derive from a young adult with COVID-19, enrolled during active disease. Each CDR3 is given with its conserved first and last residue.

v_gene | CDR3aa
TRBV27 | CASSFRGGYEKLFF
TRBV9 | CASSVAWGGNNSPLHF
TRBV11-2 | CASSPASGSYNEQFF
TRBV19 | CASSIRASGNNEQFF
TRBV7-2 | CASSLELWTGDGYTF
TRBV11-2 | CASSSLAGGTDTQYF
TRBV13 | CASSLGVSEDQPQHF
TRBV19 | CASSQGQGTGELFF
TRBV7-9 | CASSLWTTDNYGYTF
TRBV10-3 | CAISELGTANTEAFF
TRBV6-1 | CASSEAQKSFGVYEQYF
TRBV9 | CASSAYPLAGATYEQYF